These 30 T cell receptor beta chains came from one sample sequenced in a study of vaccination and CD4 T cells after COVID-19. Time point of the sample: late sampling 161 to 241 days after vaccination in a few convalescent patients. MiXCR, applied by TCRdb to the PCR reads, yields one record per CDR3 protein. The repertoire holds roughly 30,000 distinct CDR3 sequences, 51% seen once, with roughly 5.5% in the top ten. Sequenced here: CD4+ T cells from blood, sampled about 7 months after SARS-CoV-2 vaccination. These receptors came from a human donor who had recovered from COVID-19.

V is TRBV6-5 and J is TRBJ2-3; maybe TRBD1 (6 bases). V was cut by 0 bases and J by 6 bases, with 13 bases left in between. The germline gives CDR1 MNHEY, CDR2 SVGAGI. This CDR3 is 15 amino acids long. The CDR3 DNA reads as TGTGCCAGCAGTTACTCGAGGGGCAGGGGCGATACGCAGTATTTT. This encodes CASSYSRGRGDTQYF.

This clonotype was detected only a few times. This chain joins TRBV27 and TRBJ1-2, with TRBD1 identical over 7 bases. The CDR3 extends over 15 amino acids. V dropped 7 bases and J dropped 4; count of bases not matched to a gene: 12. CDR1 and CDR2 from the germline V gene are MNHEY and SMNVEV (reference sequence). The CDR3, as DNA: TGTGCCAGCAAGGACAGGCCGGATGGGTCCTATGGCTACACCTTC. Residues: CASKDRPDGSYGYTF.

The chain joins TRBV7-6 to TRBJ2-7; weak D call: TRBD1 (5 bases). CDR3 length: 16 amino acids. The V and J ends lost 5 bases and 0 bases respectively, with 17 bases between them. Germline CDR1 SGHVS, CDR2 FNYEAQ. Here the CDR3 reads CASSPRTSSTSYEQYF. CDR3 bases: TGTGCCAGCAGCCCTAGGACAAGCAGCACCTCCTACGAGCAGTACTTC.

This clonotype appeared a few times. The chain has TRBV6-5 and TRBJ2-3, with D hard to call. Germline loops: CDR1 MNHEY, CDR2 SVGAGI. V was clipped by 2 bases and J by 2 bases, with 8 bases between them. The CDR3 totals 14 residues. CDR3 amino acids: CASSYLRNTDTQYF. CDR3 bases: TGTGCCAGCAGTTACCTGCGGAACACAGATACGCAGTATTTT.

V usage is TRBV28 and J usage is TRBJ2-4; no clear D gene. This CDR3 is 14 amino acids long. Between the trimmed V and J ends, which lost 5 bases and 12 bases, there was a span of 20 bases. Looked up from germline, CDR1 is MDHEN and CDR2 is SYDVKM. The CDR3 loop reads CASSPRRAPPDQYF. The CDR3 bases are TGTGCCAGCAGTCCACGAAGGGCCCCGCCGGATCAGTACTTC. Full variable domain (remainder filled in from reference TRBV28 and TRBJ2-4): DVKVTQSSRYLVKRTGEKVFLECVQDMDHENMFWYRQDPGLGLRLIYFSYDVKMKEKGDIPEGYSVSREKKERFSLILESASTNQTSMYLCASSPRRAPPDQYFGAGTRLSVL.

This clonotype was observed a handful of times. This chain links TRBV20-1 with TRBJ2-5; 13 nucleotides line up with TRBD2. CDR1 and CDR2 (germline): DFQATT, SNEGSKA (reference sequence). Germline trimming cut 1 base from V and 5 bases from J; bases unmatched to any gene: 4. The CDR3 sequence is 15 residues long. The CDR3 nucleotides are TGCAGTGCTAGAGCCGGGACTAGCGGGATGGAGACCCAGTACTTC. It encodes CSARAGTSGMETQYF.

This clonotype is judged medium-sized. The chain uses TRBV19 and TRBJ1-5; a possible D gene is TRBD1 (5 bases). The CDR3 runs to 16 residues. Germline loops: CDR1 LNHDA, CDR2 SQIVND (reference sequence). V lost 5 bases to trimming and J lost 3 bases, with 17 bases between them. The CDR3 loop is CASSSTGQGVNQPQHF. The DNA of the CDR3 is TGTGCCAGTAGTTCCACGGGGCAGGGCGTCAATCAGCCCCAGCATTTT.

This rearrangement joins TRBV19 to TRBJ2-1; no definite D call. This CDR3 spans 15 amino acids. With 3 bases removed from V and 4 bases from J, the gap between germline ends came to 13 bases. Germline loops: CDR1 LNHDA, CDR2 SQIVND (reference sequence). The CDR3 sequence: CASSIAGGPYNEQFF. The CDR3 DNA reads as TGTGCCAGTAGTATCGCAGGCGGTCCTTACAATGAGCAGTTCTTC.

The chain combines TRBV6-5 with TRBJ2-3; 10 positions agree with TRBD2. Germline V gives CDR1 MNHEY, CDR2 SVGAGI. This CDR3 contains 16 residues. J was trimmed by 4 bases and V by 2 bases; bases with no gene match: 6. As DNA, the CDR3 is TGTGCCAGCAGTTACCTAGCGGGAGTAGACGCAGATACGCAGTATTTT. Protein product: CASSYLAGVDADTQYF.

V and J are TRBV7-2 and TRBJ2-2, with TRBD2 matching over 9 bases. This CDR3 has 19 residues. Per germline, CDR1 SGHTA and CDR2 FQGNSA. V lost 2 bases and J lost 5; bases outside the gene matches: 15. Here the CDR3 DNA reads TGTGCCAGCAGCTTAATAAGGCCGCAAGCGGGAGGACGGACCGGGGAGCTGTTTTTT. Amino acids: CASSLIRPQAGGRTGELFF.

The rearrangement uses TRBV28 and TRBJ1-1; D is uncertain. This CDR3 has 15 amino acids. From germline, CDR1 is MDHEN and CDR2 SYDVKM. The V and J ends lost 5 bases and 0 bases respectively, with 13 bases between them. In nucleotides, the CDR3 is TGTGCCAGCAGTCCAAGGGATCGGGTGAACACTGAAGCTTTCTTT. This codes for CASSPRDRVNTEAFF.

This rearrangement joins TRBV6-4 to TRBJ1-5; D is undetermined. Germline-derived CDR1 and CDR2 are MRHNA and SNTAGT. The CDR3 is 13 amino acids. V was clipped by 6 bases and J by 0 bases, with 6 bases between them. The CDR3 DNA is TGTGCCAGCAGCGCCGATAGCAATCAGCCCCAGCATTTT. Residues: CASSADSNQPQHF.

As for this clonotype: The germline gene is not matched at one end of the junction; a read error may be the cause. V usage is TRBV24-1 and J usage is TRBJ2-3; D ambiguous. Per the germline V gene, CDR1 is KGHDR and CDR2 is SFDVKD. The CDR3 has 14 amino acids. Here the CDR3 reads CATSHLGSTDTQYF. The DNA of the CDR3 is TGTGCCACCAGTCATTTGGGCTCGACAGATACGCAGTATTTT.

Only a few counts were recorded for this clonotype. The J gene is TRBJ2-1, the V gene TRBV20-1; TRBD2 matches 12 bases. V lost 6 bases and J lost 4; bases outside the gene matches: 7. The germline gives CDR1 DFQATT, CDR2 SNEGSKA (reference sequence). The CDR3 covers 15 residues. The CDR3 coding sequence is TGCAGTGCCCACACCGGGACTAGCGGGTACAATGAGCAGTTCTTC. It is translated as CSAHTGTSGYNEQFF.

J is TRBJ2-5 and V is TRBV20-1; 7 bases align to TRBD2. V shed 6 bases, J shed 8 bases, and the junction held 9 bases outside the gene matches. The CDR3 sequence is 12 residues long. Germline V gene data show CDR1 as DFQATT and CDR2 as SNEGSKA (reference sequence). The DNA of the CDR3 is TGCAGTGCCCGGCGGGGGTCGGGAACCCAGTACTTC. It codes for CSARRGSGTQYF.

This chain uses TRBV7-8 with TRBJ2-7; TRBD2 matches 12 bases. This CDR3 contains 17 residues. Trimming cost V 1 base and J 3 bases; bases outside gene matches: 7. Germline V gives CDR1 SGHVS, CDR2 FQNEAQ. The CDR3 sequence: CASSLGGASGRGYEQYF. The CDR3 nucleotides read TGTGCCAGCAGCTTAGGGGGGGCTAGCGGGAGGGGCTACGAGCAGTACTTC.

The J gene is TRBJ2-3, the V gene TRBV6-1; 7 nucleotides align to TRBD2. J was trimmed by 4 bases and V by 1 base; bases with no gene match: 5. The germline V gene has CDR1 MNHNS and CDR2 SASEGT. The CDR3 is 15 amino acids. The CDR3 DNA reads as TGTGCCAGCAGTGAAGGCGGGAGCGGGGCAGATACGCAGTATTTT. This encodes CASSEGGSGADTQYF.

This clonotype has a single count. V gene TRBV19 combines with J gene TRBJ2-2, with a possible D match to TRBD2 (5 bases). Trimming stripped 5 bases from V and 6 bases from J, with 13 bases between. The CDR3 covers 14 residues. The germline V gene has CDR1 LNHDA and CDR2 SQIVND (reference sequence). CDR3 bases: TGTGCCAGTAGTTCGGACGGCGGGTCCGGGGAGCTGTTTTTT. This encodes CASSSDGGSGELFF. Full variable domain (missing parts from reference TRBV19 and TRBJ2-2): DGGITQSPKYLFRKEGQNVTLSCEQNLNHDAMYWYRQDPGQGLRLIYYSQIVNDFQKGDIAEGYSVSREKKESFPLTVTSAQKNPTAFYLCASSSDGGSGELFFGEGSRLTVL.

In this sample, this clonotype turned up a few times. The genes are TRBV20-1 and TRBJ2-3; the match to TRBD2 covers 7 bases. The V gene end was trimmed by 3 bases and the J gene end by 2 bases; junction bases not matched to a gene: 2. From germline, CDR1 is DFQATT and CDR2 SNEGSKA (reference sequence). The CDR3 length is 13 residues. The CDR3 DNA is TGCAGTGCTAGGGGAGGGTACACAGATACGCAGTATTTT. Protein: CSARGGYTDTQYF.

The chain is built from TRBV20-1 and TRBJ2-3; 7 bases map to TRBD2. This CDR3 has 12 amino acids. CDR1 is DFQATT, CDR2 SNEGSKA, per germline (reference sequence). The DNA of the CDR3 is TGCAGCGCTGGGGAGGGGCCAGATACGCAGTATTTT. Translating gives CSAGEGPDTQYF.

This clonotype was observed a few times. V usage is TRBV7-8 and J usage is TRBJ2-3, with no clear D. The germline V and J ends were trimmed by 2 bases and 2 bases, with 14 bases remaining between them. This CDR3 has 16 amino acids. CDR1 and CDR2 from the germline V gene are SGHVS and FQNEAQ. The CDR3 DNA is TGTGCCAGCAGCTTACGGGCCGGCGCCGTCACAGATACGCAGTATTTT. Translating it yields CASSLRAGAVTDTQYF.

The V gene is TRBV6-4, the J gene TRBJ2-1, with 7 bases aligning to TRBD1. The CDR3 has 15 amino acids. The V and J ends lost 2 bases and 5 bases, in that order; junction bases with no gene match: 6. CDR1 MRHNA and CDR2 SNTAGT come from the germline V gene. This CDR3 reads CASSDLGTEHNEQFF. CDR3 bases: TGTGCCAGCAGTGACCTCGGGACAGAACACAATGAGCAGTTCTTC.

This chain links TRBV15 with TRBJ2-3; 10 bases are shared with TRBD2. This CDR3 is built from 16 residues. The V gene end was trimmed by 4 bases and the J gene end by 5 bases; junction bases not matched to a gene: 9. Germline CDR1 reads LNHNV; CDR2 reads YYDKDF (reference sequence). The CDR3: CATSNRAGGLGDTQYF. For the CDR3, the DNA is TGTGCCACCAGCAATAGAGCGGGAGGGCTGGGAGATACGCAGTATTTT.

CDR3 loop: CASEGLNSPLHF. The CDR3 DNA follows: TGTGCCAGTGAGGGTTTAAATTCACCCCTCCACTTT. The chain links TRBV2 to TRBJ1-6, with D unresolved. CDR3 length equals 12 residues. Germline V CDR1 and CDR2: SNHLY, FYNNEI. The V and J ends lost 9 bases and 7 bases respectively, with 10 bases between them.

J is TRBJ2-5 and V is TRBV7-3, with TRBD2 as a possible D gene (5 bases). The germline gives CDR1 SGHTA, CDR2 FQGTGA. This CDR3 contains 13 residues. V gave up 6 bases and J gave up 5 bases, with 13 bases separating them. The DNA of the CDR3 is TGTGCCAGCAGTCTCGCCCGAGGGGAGACCCAGTACTTC. This encodes CASSLARGETQYF.

The table lists this clonotype with a few counts. The chain employs TRBV11-2 and TRBJ2-7; D may be TRBD1 (8 bases). The V end lost 4 bases, the J end lost 0 bases, and 13 bases lay between the germline ends. CDR1 and CDR2 from the germline V gene are SGHAT and FQNNGV. The CDR3 covers 15 residues. The CDR3 here is CASSSTGGGSYEQYF. The CDR3 bases are TGTGCCAGCAGCTCTACAGGGGGGGGCTCCTACGAGCAGTACTTC.

The V and J genes are TRBV4-1 and TRBJ1-5, with D tentatively TRBD1 (5 bases). CDR3 length equals 15 residues. Trimming took off 4 bases at V and 0 bases at J, with 10 bases between the two ends. Germline V gene lookup returns CDR1 MGHRA and CDR2 YSYEKL. CDR3 DNA: TGCGCCAGCAGCCCGGGACGGAATAGCAATCAGCCCCAGCATTTT. This codes for CASSPGRNSNQPQHF.

This clonotype was detected a few times. The V and J genes are TRBV27 and TRBJ2-5; weak D call: TRBD2 (6 bases). Germline CDR1 is MNHEY and CDR2 is SMNVEV (reference sequence). This CDR3 has 16 amino acids. V gave up 11 bases and J gave up 4 bases, with 26 bases separating them. CDR3: CAGRGSWFAGLETQYF. CDR3 bases: TGTGCCGGGCGGGGTAGTTGGTTCGCTGGATTAGAGACCCAGTACTTC.

This clonotype came up a few times. The genes are TRBV7-9 and TRBJ2-7, with TRBD2 matching over 14 bases. V shed 4 bases, J shed 3 bases, and the junction held 11 bases outside the gene matches. Germline values: CDR1 SEHNR, CDR2 FQNEAQ (reference sequence). The CDR3 is 18 residues long. The CDR3 reads CASSSPGLAGVGIYEQYF. DNA of the CDR3: TGTGCCAGCAGCTCTCCGGGACTAGCGGGAGTGGGTATCTACGAGCAGTACTTC. The whole variable domain, remainder taken from reference TRBV7-9 and TRBJ2-7, is DTGVSQNPRHKITKRGQNVTFRCDPISEHNRLYWYRQTLGQGPEFLTYFQNEAQLEKSRLLSDRFSAERPKGSFSTLEIQRTEQGDSAMYLCASSSPGLAGVGIYEQYFGPGTRLTVT.

The rearrangement links TRBV6-5 to TRBJ1-1; D gene uncertain. The germline V gene encodes CDR1 MNHEY and CDR2 SVGAGI. This CDR3 comprises 14 residues. V was pared by 0 bases and J by 1 base, with 6 bases between. This CDR3 reads CASSYSGENTEAFF. CDR3 DNA: TGTGCCAGCAGTTACTCTGGGGAGAACACTGAAGCTTTCTTT.